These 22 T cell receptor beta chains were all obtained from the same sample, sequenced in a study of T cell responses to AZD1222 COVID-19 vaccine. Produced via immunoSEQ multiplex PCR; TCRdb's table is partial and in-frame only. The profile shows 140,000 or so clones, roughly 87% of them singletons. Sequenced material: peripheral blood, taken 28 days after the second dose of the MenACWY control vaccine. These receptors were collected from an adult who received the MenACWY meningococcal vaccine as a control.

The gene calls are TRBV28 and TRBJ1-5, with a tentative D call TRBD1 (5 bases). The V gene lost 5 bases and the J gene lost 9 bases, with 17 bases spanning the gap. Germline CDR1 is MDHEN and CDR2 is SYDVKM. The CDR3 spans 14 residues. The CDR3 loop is CASSIRDGDPPQHF. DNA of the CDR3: TGTGCCAGCAGTATCCGGGACGGGGATCCGCCCCAGCATTTT.

DNA of the CDR3: TGTGCCAGCAGTCCGATCTCAAACACCGGGGAGCTGTTTTTT. Translated, it gives CASSPISNTGELFF. V usage is TRBV28 and J usage is TRBJ2-2, with D unresolved. CDR3 size: 14 residues. Germline CDR1 and CDR2: MDHEN and SYDVKM. Trimming took 5 bases from V and 2 from J, leaving 9 bases between them. Full variable domain (rest looked up from reference TRBV28 and TRBJ2-2): DVKVTQSSRYLVKRTGEKVFLECVQDMDHENMFWYRQDPGLGLRLIYFSYDVKMKEKGDIPEGYSVSREKKERFSLILESASTNQTSMYLCASSPISNTGELFFGEGSRLTVL.

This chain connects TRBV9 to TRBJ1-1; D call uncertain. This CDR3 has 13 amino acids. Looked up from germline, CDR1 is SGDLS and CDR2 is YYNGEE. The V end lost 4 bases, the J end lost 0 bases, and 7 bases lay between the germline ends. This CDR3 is CASSRLMNTEAFF. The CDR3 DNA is TGTGCCAGCAGCCGGCTCATGAACACTGAAGCTTTCTTT. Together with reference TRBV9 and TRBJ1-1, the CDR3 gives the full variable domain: DSGVTQTPKHLITATGQRVTLRCSPRSGDLSVYWYQQSLDQGLQFLIQYYNGEERAKGNILERFSAQQFPDLHSELNLSSLELGDSALYFCASSRLMNTEAFFGQGTRLTVV.

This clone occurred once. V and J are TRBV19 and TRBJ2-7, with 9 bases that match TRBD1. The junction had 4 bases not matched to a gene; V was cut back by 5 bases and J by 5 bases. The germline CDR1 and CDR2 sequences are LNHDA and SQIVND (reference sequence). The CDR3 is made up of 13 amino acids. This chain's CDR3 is CASSWDRANEQYF. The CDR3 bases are TGTGCCAGTAGTTGGGACAGGGCCAACGAGCAGTACTTC. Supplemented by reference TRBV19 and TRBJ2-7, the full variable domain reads DGGITQSPKYLFRKEGQNVTLSCEQNLNHDAMYWYRQDPGQGLRLIYYSQIVNDFQKGDIAEGYSVSREKKESFPLTVTSAQKNPTAFYLCASSWDRANEQYFGPGTRLTVT.

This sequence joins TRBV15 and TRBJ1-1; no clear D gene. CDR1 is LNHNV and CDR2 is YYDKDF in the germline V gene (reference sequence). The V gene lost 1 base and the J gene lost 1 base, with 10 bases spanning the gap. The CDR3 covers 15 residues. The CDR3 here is CATSRGKDGNTEAFF. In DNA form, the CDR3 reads TGTGCCACCAGCAGAGGGAAGGACGGGAACACTGAAGCTTTCTTT.

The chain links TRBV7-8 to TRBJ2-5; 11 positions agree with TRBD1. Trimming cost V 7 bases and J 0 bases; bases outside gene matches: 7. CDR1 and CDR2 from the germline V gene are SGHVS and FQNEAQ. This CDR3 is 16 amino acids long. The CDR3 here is CASTTWDRGYQETQYF. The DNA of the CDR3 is TGTGCCAGCACAACCTGGGACAGGGGGTACCAAGAGACCCAGTACTTC.

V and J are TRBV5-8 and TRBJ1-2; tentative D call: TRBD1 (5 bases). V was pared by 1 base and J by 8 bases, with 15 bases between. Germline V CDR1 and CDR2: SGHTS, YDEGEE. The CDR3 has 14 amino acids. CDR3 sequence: CASSLPGFRAGYTF. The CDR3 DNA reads TGTGCCAGCAGCTTGCCAGGGTTTAGAGCCGGCTACACCTTC. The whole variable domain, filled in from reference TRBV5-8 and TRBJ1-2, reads EAGVTQSPTHLIKTRGQQATLRCSPISGHTSVYWYQQALGLGLQFLLWYDEGEERNRGNFPPRFSGRQFPNYSSELNVNALELEDSALYLCASSLPGFRAGYTFGSGTRLTVV.

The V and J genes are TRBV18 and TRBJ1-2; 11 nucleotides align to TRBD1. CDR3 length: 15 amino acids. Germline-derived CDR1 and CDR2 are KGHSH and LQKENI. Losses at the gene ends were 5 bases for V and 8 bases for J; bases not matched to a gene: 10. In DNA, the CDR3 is TGTGCCAGCTCAGAAAAAGGACAGGGGGCGATAGGCTACACCTTC. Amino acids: CASSEKGQGAIGYTF.

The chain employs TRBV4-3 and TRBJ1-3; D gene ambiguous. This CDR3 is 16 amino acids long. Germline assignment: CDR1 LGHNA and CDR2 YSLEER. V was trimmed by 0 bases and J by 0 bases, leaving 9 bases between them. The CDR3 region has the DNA TGCGCCAGCAGCCAAGATTCCTACCGCTCTGGAAACACCATATATTTT. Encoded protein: CASSQDSYRSGNTIYF.

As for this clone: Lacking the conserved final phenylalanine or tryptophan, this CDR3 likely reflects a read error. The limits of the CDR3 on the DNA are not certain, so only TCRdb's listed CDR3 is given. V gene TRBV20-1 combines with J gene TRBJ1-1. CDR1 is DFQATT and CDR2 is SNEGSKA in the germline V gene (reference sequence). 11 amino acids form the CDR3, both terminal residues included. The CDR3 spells CSARAQGRPKT.

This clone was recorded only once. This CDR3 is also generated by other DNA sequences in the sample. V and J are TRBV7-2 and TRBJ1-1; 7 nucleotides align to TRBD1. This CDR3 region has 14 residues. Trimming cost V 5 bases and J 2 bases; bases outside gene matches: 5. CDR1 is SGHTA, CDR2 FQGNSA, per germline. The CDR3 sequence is CASSPGTANTEAFF. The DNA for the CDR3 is TGTGCCAGCAGCCCCGGGACAGCTAACACTGAAGCTTTCTTT. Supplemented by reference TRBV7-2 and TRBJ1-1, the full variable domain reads GAGVSQSPSNKVTEKGKDVELRCDPISGHTALYWYRQSLGQGLEFLIYFQGNSAPDKSGLPSDRFSAERTGGSVSTLTIQRTQQEDSAVYLCASSPGTANTEAFFGQGTRLTVV.

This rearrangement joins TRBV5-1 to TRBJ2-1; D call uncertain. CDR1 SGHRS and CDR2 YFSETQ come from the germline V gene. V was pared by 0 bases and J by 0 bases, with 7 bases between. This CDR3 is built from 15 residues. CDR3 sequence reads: CASSLAPSSYNEQFF. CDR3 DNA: TGCGCCAGCAGCTTGGCCCCAAGCTCCTACAATGAGCAGTTCTTC.

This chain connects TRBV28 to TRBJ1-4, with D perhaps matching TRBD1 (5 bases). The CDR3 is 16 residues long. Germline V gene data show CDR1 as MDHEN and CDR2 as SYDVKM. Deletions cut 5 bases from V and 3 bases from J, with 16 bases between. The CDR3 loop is CASSPNDVTANEKLFF. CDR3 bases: TGTGCCAGCAGTCCAAACGACGTGACAGCTAATGAAAAACTGTTTTTT.

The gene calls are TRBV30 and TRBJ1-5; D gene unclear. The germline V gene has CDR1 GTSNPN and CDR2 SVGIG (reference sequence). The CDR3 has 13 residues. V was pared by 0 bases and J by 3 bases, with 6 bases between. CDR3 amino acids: CAWSVQSNQPQHF. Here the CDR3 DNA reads TGTGCCTGGAGTGTACAGTCCAATCAGCCCCAGCATTTT.

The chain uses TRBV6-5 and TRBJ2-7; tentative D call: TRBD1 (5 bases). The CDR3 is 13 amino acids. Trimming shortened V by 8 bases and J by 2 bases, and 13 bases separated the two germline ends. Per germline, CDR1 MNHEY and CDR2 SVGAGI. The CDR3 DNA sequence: TGTGCCAGCGGCAGGGCTCTTGCCTACGAGCAGTACTTC. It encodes CASGRALAYEQYF.

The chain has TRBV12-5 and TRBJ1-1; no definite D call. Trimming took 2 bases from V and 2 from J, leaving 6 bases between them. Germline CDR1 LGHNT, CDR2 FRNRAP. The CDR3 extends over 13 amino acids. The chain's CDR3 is CASGLSINTEAFF. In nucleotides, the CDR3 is TGTGCTAGTGGTTTGAGTATTAACACTGAAGCTTTCTTT.

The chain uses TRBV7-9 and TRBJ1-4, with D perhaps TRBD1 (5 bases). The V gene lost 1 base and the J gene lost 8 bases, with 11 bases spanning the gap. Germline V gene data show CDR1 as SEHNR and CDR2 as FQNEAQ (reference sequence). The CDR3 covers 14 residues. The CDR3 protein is CASSLGRETEKLFF. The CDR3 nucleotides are TGTGCCAGCAGCTTAGGCAGGGAGACAGAAAAACTGTTTTTT.

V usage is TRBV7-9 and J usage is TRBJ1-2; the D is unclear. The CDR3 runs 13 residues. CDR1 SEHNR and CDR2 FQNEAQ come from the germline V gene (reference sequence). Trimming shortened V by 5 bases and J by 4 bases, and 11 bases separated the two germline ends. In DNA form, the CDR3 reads TGTGCCAGCAGCCCATTAGCCGTCTATGGCTACACCTTC. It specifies CASSPLAVYGYTF. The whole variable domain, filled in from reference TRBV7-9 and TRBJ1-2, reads DTGVSQNPRHKITKRGQNVTFRCDPISEHNRLYWYRQTLGQGPEFLTYFQNEAQLEKSRLLSDRFSAERPKGSFSTLEIQRTEQGDSAMYLCASSPLAVYGYTFGSGTRLTVV.

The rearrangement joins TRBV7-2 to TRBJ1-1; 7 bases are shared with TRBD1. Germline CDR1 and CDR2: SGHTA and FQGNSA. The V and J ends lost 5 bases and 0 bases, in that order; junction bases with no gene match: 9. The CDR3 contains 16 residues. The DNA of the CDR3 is TGTGCCAGCAGCGGGTGGACAGGAGCAATGAACACTGAAGCTTTCTTT. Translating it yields CASSGWTGAMNTEAFF.

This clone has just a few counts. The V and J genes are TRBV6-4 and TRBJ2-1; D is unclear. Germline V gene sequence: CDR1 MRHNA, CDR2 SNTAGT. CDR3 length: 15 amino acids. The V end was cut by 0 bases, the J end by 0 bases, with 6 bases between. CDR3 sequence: CASSDSESSYNEQFF. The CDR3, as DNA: TGTGCCAGCAGTGACTCGGAGAGCTCCTACAATGAGCAGTTCTTC.

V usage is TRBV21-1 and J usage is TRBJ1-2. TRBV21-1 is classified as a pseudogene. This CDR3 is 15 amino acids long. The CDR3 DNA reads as TGTGCCAGCAGCCTTCCTCGTACCGCACGAGGAGGCTACACCTTC. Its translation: CASSLPRTARGGYTF.

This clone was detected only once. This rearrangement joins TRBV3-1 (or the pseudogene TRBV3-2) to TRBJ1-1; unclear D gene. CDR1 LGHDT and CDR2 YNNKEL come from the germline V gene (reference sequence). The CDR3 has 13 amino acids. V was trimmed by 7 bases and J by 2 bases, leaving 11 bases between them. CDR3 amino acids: CASNTAGNTEAFF. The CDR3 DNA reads TGTGCCAGCAACACCGCGGGCAACACTGAAGCTTTCTTT.